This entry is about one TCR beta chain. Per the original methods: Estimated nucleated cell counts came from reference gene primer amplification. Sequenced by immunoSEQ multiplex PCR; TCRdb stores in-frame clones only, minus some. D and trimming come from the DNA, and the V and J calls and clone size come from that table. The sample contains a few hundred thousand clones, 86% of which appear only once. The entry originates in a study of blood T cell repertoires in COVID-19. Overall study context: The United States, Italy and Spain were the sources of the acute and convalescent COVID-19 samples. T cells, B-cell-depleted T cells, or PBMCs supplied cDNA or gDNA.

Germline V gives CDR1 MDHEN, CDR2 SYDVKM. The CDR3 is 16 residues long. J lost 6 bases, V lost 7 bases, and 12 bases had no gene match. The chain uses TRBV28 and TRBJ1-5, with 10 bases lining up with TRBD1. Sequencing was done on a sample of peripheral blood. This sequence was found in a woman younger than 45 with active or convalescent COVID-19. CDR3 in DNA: TGTGCCAGCAATAGAAACCGGGGACAGGGGACTCAGCCCCAGCATTTT. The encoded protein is CASNRNRGQGTQPQHF.